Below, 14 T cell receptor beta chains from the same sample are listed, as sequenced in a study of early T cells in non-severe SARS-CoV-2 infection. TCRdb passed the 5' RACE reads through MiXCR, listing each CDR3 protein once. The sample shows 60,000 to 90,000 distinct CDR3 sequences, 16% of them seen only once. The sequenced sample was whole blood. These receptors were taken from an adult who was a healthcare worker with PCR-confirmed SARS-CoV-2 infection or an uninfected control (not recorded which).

CDR3 nucleotide sequence: TGCAGTGCTAGAGACCCCCGGGACAGGGGAGGCACCATATATTTT. It specifies CSARDPRDRGGTIYF. This chain joins TRBV20-1 and TRBJ1-3, with 10 bases fitting TRBD1. The CDR3 has 15 residues. The V and J ends lost 0 bases and 9 bases, in that order; junction bases with no gene match: 8. Germline CDR1 DFQATT, CDR2 SNEGSKA (reference sequence).

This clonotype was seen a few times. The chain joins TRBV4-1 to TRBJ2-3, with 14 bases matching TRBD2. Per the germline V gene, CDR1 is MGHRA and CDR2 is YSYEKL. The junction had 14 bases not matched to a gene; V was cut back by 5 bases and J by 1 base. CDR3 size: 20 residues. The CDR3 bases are TGCGCCAGCAGCTTCGACCCCGGGACTAGCGGGGGAGGAGGCACAGATACGCAGTATTTT. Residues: CASSFDPGTSGGGGTDTQYF.

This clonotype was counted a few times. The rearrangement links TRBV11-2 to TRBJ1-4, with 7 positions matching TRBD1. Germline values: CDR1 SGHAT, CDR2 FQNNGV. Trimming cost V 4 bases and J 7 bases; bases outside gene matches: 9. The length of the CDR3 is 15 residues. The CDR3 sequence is CASSSAGTALEKLFF. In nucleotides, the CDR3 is TGTGCCAGCAGCTCCGCCGGGACAGCGCTTGAAAAACTGTTTTTT.

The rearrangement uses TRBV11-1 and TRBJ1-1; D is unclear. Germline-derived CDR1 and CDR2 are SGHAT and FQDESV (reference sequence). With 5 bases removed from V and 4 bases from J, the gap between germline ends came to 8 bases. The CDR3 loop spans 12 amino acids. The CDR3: CASSPVLTEAFF. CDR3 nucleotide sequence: TGTGCCAGCAGCCCGGTCCTCACTGAAGCTTTCTTT.

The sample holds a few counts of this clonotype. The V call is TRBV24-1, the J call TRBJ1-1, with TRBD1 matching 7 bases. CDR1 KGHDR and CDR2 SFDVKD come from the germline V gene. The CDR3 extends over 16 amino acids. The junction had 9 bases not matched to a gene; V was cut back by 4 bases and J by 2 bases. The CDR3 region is CATSDRDRRGNTEAFF. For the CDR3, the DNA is TGTGCCACCAGTGACCGGGACAGAAGGGGTAACACTGAAGCTTTCTTT.

CDR3 amino acids: CASSLEFIAGASNTGELFF. CDR3 coding DNA: TGTGCCAGCAGCTTAGAATTTATAGCGGGGGCCTCGAACACCGGGGAGCTGTTTTTT. V usage is TRBV11-1 and J usage is TRBJ2-2, with 9 bases matching TRBD2. This CDR3 has 19 amino acids. Germline CDR1 SGHAT, CDR2 FQDESV (reference sequence). V gave up 1 base and J gave up 0 bases; unmatched junction bases: 9.

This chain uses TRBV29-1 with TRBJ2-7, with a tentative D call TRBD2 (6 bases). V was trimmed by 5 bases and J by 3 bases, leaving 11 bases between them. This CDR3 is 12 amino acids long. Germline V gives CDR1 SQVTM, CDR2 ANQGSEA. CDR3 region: CSVPGRGYEQYF. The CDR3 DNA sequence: TGCAGCGTTCCCGGGAGAGGCTACGAGCAGTACTTC.

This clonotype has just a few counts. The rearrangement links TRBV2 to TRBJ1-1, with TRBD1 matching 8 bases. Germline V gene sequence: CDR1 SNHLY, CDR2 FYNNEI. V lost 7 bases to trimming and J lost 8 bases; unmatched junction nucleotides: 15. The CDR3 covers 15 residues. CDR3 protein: CASTQGQVFPGEAFF. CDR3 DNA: TGTGCCAGCACTCAGGGACAGGTCTTTCCTGGGGAAGCTTTCTTT.

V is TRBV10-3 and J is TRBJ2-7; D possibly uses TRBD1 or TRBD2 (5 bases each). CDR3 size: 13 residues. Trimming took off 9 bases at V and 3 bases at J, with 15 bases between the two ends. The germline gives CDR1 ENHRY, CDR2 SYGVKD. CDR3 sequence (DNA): TGTGCCATGGGCCGGGACCCAGGCTACGAGCAGTACTTC. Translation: CAMGRDPGYEQYF.

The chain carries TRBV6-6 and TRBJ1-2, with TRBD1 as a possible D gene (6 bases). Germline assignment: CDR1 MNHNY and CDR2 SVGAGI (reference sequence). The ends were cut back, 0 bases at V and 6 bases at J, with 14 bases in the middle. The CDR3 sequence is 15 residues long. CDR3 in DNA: TGTGCCAGCAGTTACTCGTCGACAGGAGGAGATGGCTACACCTTC. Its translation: CASSYSSTGGDGYTF.

The CDR3 DNA is TGCGCCAGCAGCTTGGGACAGGGAGGCGACATTCAGTACTTC. Translated: CASSLGQGGDIQYF. The V and J genes are TRBV5-1 and TRBJ2-4, with D maybe TRBD1 (7 bases). CDR1 SGHRS and CDR2 YFSETQ come from the germline V gene. This CDR3 spans 14 amino acids. The V gene lost 0 bases and the J gene lost 8 bases, with 12 bases spanning the gap.

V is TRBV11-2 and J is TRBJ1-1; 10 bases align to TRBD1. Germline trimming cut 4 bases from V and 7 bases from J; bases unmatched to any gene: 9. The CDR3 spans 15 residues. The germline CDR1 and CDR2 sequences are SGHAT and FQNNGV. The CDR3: CASSSGQGRLDEAFF. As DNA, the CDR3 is TGTGCCAGCAGCTCGGGACAGGGGAGATTGGATGAAGCTTTCTTT.

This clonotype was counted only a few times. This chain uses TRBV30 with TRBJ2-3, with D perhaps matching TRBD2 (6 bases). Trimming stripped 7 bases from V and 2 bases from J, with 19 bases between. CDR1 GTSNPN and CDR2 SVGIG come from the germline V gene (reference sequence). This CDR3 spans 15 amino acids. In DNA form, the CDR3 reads TGTGCCTATATACCGGGGGAAAGGGTCACAGATACGCAGTATTTT. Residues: CAYIPGERVTDTQYF.

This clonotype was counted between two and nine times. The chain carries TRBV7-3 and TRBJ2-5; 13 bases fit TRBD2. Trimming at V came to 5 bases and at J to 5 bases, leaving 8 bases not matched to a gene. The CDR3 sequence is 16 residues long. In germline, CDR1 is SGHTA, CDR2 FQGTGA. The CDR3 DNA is TGTGCCAGCAGCCCCTCCGGGACTAGCGGGAAGGAGACCCAGTACTTC. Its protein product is CASSPSGTSGKETQYF.